This T cell receptor beta chain was sequenced during a study of blood T cells in healthy people across ages. The CDR3 is 15 residues long. V was shortened by 2 bases and J by 5 bases, with 15 bases between the two germline ends. The germline V gene encodes CDR1 LGHDT and CDR2 YNNKEL (reference sequence). Alongside a J-beta primer mix, a sample-barcoded 5' primer served in a second PCR lasting about 6 to 11 cycles. TCRdb recomputed calls from the 5' RACE reads with MiXCR, one row per CDR3 protein. The sample yields 550,000 to 700,000 distinct CDR3 sequences, 25% to 30% seen once. Per-sample yields of isolated PBMCs were at least 6.5 million. Total RNA amounts of at least 5 micrograms were extracted per sample.

The specimen sequenced was blood. This receptor was taken from a woman aged 70-85 years in good health. The chain is built from TRBV3-1 and TRBJ2-5, with a tentative D call TRBD2 (5 bases). The CDR3 is CASSQYTGQRETQYF. The DNA of the CDR3 is TGTGCCAGCAGCCAATATACGGGCCAGCGGGAGACCCAGTACTTC.